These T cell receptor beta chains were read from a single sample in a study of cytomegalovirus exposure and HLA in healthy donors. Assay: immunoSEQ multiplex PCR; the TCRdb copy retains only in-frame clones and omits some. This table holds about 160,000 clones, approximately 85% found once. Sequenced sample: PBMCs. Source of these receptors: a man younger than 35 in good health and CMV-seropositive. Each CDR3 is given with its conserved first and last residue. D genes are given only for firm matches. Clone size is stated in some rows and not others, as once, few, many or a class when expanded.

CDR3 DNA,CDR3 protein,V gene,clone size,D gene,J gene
TGTGCTAGTGGACCCCAGGGGGCGAAGGAGACCCAGTACTTC,CASGPQGAKETQYF,TRBV12-5,.,TRBD1,TRBJ2-5
TGTGCAAGTCGCTTTATTCTCAGGGGAGCTGAAGCTTTCTTT,CASRFILRGAEAFF,TRBV12-2,.,.,TRBJ1-1
TGTGCCAGCAGCAGGACTAGCGGGGTTAGAGTAGACGAGCAGTACTTC,CASSRTSGVRVDEQYF,TRBV2,.,TRBD2,TRBJ2-7
TGTGCCAGCAGTGATCGGACAGGGGACTCCGAGCAGTACTTC,CASSDRTGDSEQYF,TRBV2,.,TRBD1,TRBJ2-7
TGTGCCAGCAGCCCCATACAGGGAGACCCTGAAGCTTTCTTT,CASSPIQGDPEAFF,TRBV7-9,many,.,TRBJ1-1
TGTGCCTGGGGTGATATCCACGAGCAGTACTTC,CAWGDIHEQYF,TRBV30,.,.,TRBJ2-7
TGCGCCAGCAGCCAAGATTATCTGGTTGGGCAGGCCGGCTACACCTTC,CASSQDYLVGQAGYTF,TRBV4-3,once,.,TRBJ1-2
TGTGCCAGCAGCTGGACAGGGGTAGAGACCCAGTACTTC,CASSWTGVETQYF,TRBV7-9,.,TRBD1,TRBJ2-5
TGTGCCAGCTCACCACCGGGGGCTCGGGAGCTGTTTTTT,CASSPPGARELFF,TRBV18,once,.,TRBJ2-2
TGTGCCATCAGTGAGTCGTCGGGTGCCGGTAACACTGAAGCTTTCTTT,CAISESSGAGNTEAFF,TRBV10-3,.,.,TRBJ1-1
TGTGCCAGTAGTAAGGGACAGGGTTCGCCTGGGGCCAACGTCCTGACTTTC,CASSKGQGSPGANVLTF,TRBV19,.,TRBD1,TRBJ2-6
TGCGCCAGCAGTACCGCTTACAGGAATGAAGATGGCTACACCTTC,CASSTAYRNEDGYTF,TRBV4-3,.,.,TRBJ1-2
TGTGCCAGCAGTGAGGTCGGGACTAGCGGGGGGGACAATGAGCAGTTCTTC,CASSEVGTSGGDNEQFF,TRBV2,.,TRBD2,TRBJ2-1
TGTGCCAGCACCTTAACCTCAGAGGAAGATGGCTACACCTTC,CASTLTSEEDGYTF,TRBV7-2,.,.,TRBJ1-2
TGCGCCAGCTCTCGAGGGGACTGGGACACAGATACGCAGTATTTT,CASSRGDWDTDTQYF,TRBV5-1,.,.,TRBJ2-3
TGTGCCAGCAGCTTAAAAAGGACAGGGCGGGGAAACTATGGCTACACCTTC,CASSLKRTGRGNYGYTF,TRBV7-2,.,TRBD1,TRBJ1-2